This TCR beta chain was sequenced for a study of T cells in Graves' hyperthyroidism and ophthalmopathy. Overall study: Peripheral blood was acquired at first diagnosis, ahead of any therapy whatsoever.

Participants, patients aged 18 to 65, had newly diagnosed hyperthyroidism with a duration under 2 months. Overall study findings and caveats: Most clonotypes expanded in thyroid above 0.001 were likewise present in blood.

The length of the CDR3 is 13 residues. In germline, CDR1 is SGHTA, CDR2 FQGNSA. Between the trimmed V and J ends, which lost 0 bases and 13 bases, there was a span of 12 bases. This clonotype was seen ten or more times. The antigen is undetermined. Amplified TCR beta CDR3 regions derived from RNA transcripts. The HTBI primer set was used in a first-round RT-PCR of the TCR CDR3. One entry per CDR3 protein results from TCRdb running MiXCR on the multiplex PCR reads. The table lists around 290,000 distinct CDR3 sequences, about an eighth of them singletons. Sequencing was done on a sample of blood. The clonotype originates from a woman aged 25 to 45 with Graves' hyperthyroidism that later progressed to Graves' ophthalmopathy. The chain combines TRBV7-2 with TRBJ2-2, with D tentatively TRBD1 or TRBD2 (5 bases each). This chain's CDR3 is CASSLAGTAALFF. CDR3 bases: TGTGCCAGCAGCTTAGCGGGGACGGCAGCGCTGTTTTTT.